This T cell receptor (beta chain) was found in a study of blood T cell repertoires in COVID-19. Recruitment covered about 25 US areas and drew participants whose ages spanned about 18 to 100 years. The study counted Cohort 3 donors as recovered given two negative PCRs, clearance, or symptom resolution. This table comes from immunoSEQ multiplex PCR, and its TCRdb copy is limited to in-frame clones, with some not included. The sample contains 250,000 to 350,000 clones, approximately 84% of which appear only once. The CDR3 is 16 amino acids. Germline V gives CDR1 GTSNPN, CDR2 SVGIG (reference sequence). Trimming removed 3 bases at V and 1 base at J, with 13 bases between.

The TCR sequence derives from a woman younger than 30 who had recovered from COVID-19. Sequencing used PBMCs or T cells enriched from blood (not recorded which). The chain links TRBV30 to TRBJ2-6; weak D call: TRBD1 (6 bases). CDR3: CAWSAGTSSGANVLTF. The CDR3 DNA follows: TGTGCCTGGAGCGCTGGGACATCTTCTGGGGCCAACGTCCTGACTTTC.